This T cell receptor (beta chain) was captured by sequencing in a study of blood T cell repertoires in COVID-19. Study-wide background: PBMCs, B-cell-depleted T cells, or T cells were the source of the cDNA or gDNA that made up the material.

Germline values: CDR1 SGHVS, CDR2 FQNEAQ. V gave up 2 bases and J gave up 7 bases; unmatched junction bases: 7. The CDR3 has 14 residues. Method: immunoSEQ multiplex PCR; TCRdb's copy keeps in-frame clones and lacks some. The sample records roughly 70,000 clones, about nine tenths being singletons. Material for sequencing was peripheral blood. The chain combines TRBV7-8 with TRBJ2-7; 8 bases agree with TRBD1. The source is a man aged 50 to 59 with active COVID-19. In DNA form, the CDR3 reads TGTGCCAGCAGCTTACCAGGGGGCACGTATGAGCAGTACTTC. This encodes CASSLPGGTYEQYF.